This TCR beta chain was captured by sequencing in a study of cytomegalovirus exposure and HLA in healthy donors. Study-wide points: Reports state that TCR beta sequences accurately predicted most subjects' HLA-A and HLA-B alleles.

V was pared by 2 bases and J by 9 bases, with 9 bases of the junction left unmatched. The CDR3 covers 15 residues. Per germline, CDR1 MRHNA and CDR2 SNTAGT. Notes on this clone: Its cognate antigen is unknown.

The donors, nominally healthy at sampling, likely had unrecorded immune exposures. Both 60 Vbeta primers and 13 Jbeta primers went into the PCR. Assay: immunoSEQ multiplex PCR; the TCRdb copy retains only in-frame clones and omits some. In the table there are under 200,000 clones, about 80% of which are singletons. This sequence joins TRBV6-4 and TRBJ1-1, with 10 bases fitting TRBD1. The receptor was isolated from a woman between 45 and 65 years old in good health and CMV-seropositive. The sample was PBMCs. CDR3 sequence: CASSDQPGQGDKAFF. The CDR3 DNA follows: TGTGCCAGCAGTGACCAGCCCGGACAGGGGGACAAAGCTTTCTTT.